The 16 T cell receptor beta chains below all came from one sample that was sequenced in a study of identical twins. TCRdb re-called the 5' RACE reads with MiXCR, one entry per CDR3 protein. The table lists about 520,000 distinct CDR3 sequences, 20% to 25% of them singletons, with roughly 0.91% in the top ten. This sample also belongs to another study, concerning T cells expressing NK-cell markers.

Sequencing used CD4+ T cells sorted from blood. Every receptor here comes from a woman between 18 and 29 years old in good health.

In its sample, this clonotype was seen many times. The J gene is TRBJ1-2, the V gene TRBV12-3 or TRBV12-4, with a tentative D call TRBD1 (5 bases). The CDR3 covers 12 residues. With 8 bases removed from V and 4 bases from J, the gap between germline ends came to 11 bases. The CDR3 protein is CASGDGAYGYTF. The DNA of the CDR3 is TGTGCCAGCGGGGACGGGGCCTATGGCTACACCTTC.

The gene calls are TRBV4-3 and TRBJ2-2, with D possibly being TRBD2 (6 bases). The germline V gene has CDR1 LGHNA and CDR2 YSLEER. The CDR3 has 17 residues. The V gene lost 1 base and the J gene lost 3 bases, with 15 bases spanning the gap. CDR3 residues: CASSQGAGQGYTGELFF. The CDR3 coding sequence is TGCGCCAGCAGCCAAGGGGCGGGGCAGGGCTACACCGGGGAGCTGTTTTTT.

This sequence joins TRBV25-1 and TRBJ2-7; TRBD2 matches 12 bases. The CDR3 spans 15 residues. J was trimmed by 2 bases and V by 4 bases; bases with no gene match: 3. Germline V CDR1 and CDR2: MGHDK, SYGVNS. CDR3 region: CASSAASGGAYEQYF. CDR3 DNA sequence: TGTGCCAGCAGTGCGGCTAGCGGGGGGGCCTACGAGCAGTACTTC.

This clonotype has just a few counts. The rearrangement links TRBV4-3 to TRBJ2-7; 14 positions agree with TRBD2. The ends lost 4 bases at V and 2 bases at J; junction bases unmatched: 13. This CDR3 contains 19 residues. From germline, CDR1 is LGHNA and CDR2 YSLEER. In DNA form, the CDR3 reads TGCGCCAGCAGCCCACAGACGGTCGGACTAGCGGGAGGCCCCTACGAGCAGTACTTC. Translation: CASSPQTVGLAGGPYEQYF.

This clonotype was observed at least ten times. The chain employs TRBV6-1 and TRBJ2-1; D is unclear. From germline, CDR1 is MNHNS and CDR2 SASEGT. The CDR3 has 15 residues. Trimming took 6 bases from V and 4 from J, leaving 16 bases between them. CDR3 sequence reads: CASSPPGLPYNEQFF. Written as DNA, the CDR3 is TGTGCCAGCAGCCCTCCGGGCCTACCGTACAATGAGCAGTTCTTC.

In its sample, this clonotype was seen a few times. This chain links TRBV3-1 with TRBJ1-5; D remains ambiguous. V was pared by 6 bases and J by 5 bases, with 11 bases between. This CDR3 is 13 amino acids long. Germline V gene lookup returns CDR1 LGHDT and CDR2 YNNKEL (reference sequence). CDR3 residues: CASSPLMDQPQHF. As DNA, the CDR3 is TGTGCCAGCAGTCCTTTAATGGATCAGCCCCAGCATTTT. The full variable domain, rest sourced from reference TRBV3-1 and TRBJ1-5, is DTAVSQTPKYLVTQMGNDKSIKCEQNLGHDTMYWYKQDSKKFLKIMFSYNNKELIINETVPNRFSPKSPDKAHLNLHINSLELGDSAVYFCASSPLMDQPQHFGDGTRLSIL.

This clonotype was seen a handful of times. The chain joins TRBV15 to TRBJ2-3; D uncertain. CDR3 size: 11 residues. Trimming took off 1 base at V and 11 bases at J, with 7 bases between the two ends. Germline assignment: CDR1 LNHNV and CDR2 YYDKDF (reference sequence). The DNA of the CDR3 is TGTGCCACCAGCAGAGGGCTGTTGCAGTATTTT. Translation: CATSRGLLQYF.

The J gene is TRBJ2-1, the V gene TRBV5-1; 11 nucleotides align to TRBD2. Per germline, CDR1 SGHRS and CDR2 YFSETQ. The CDR3 contains 15 residues. The V segment lost 6 bases and the J segment 4 bases; nucleotides outside the gene matches: 6. This chain's CDR3 is CASTSGLAGYNEQFF. As DNA, the CDR3 is TGCGCCAGCACCTCCGGACTAGCGGGTTACAATGAGCAGTTCTTC.

This clonotype was detected a few times. The chain links TRBV5-1 to TRBJ2-1, with 7 bases aligning to TRBD1. CDR3 size: 14 residues. Germline V gene lookup returns CDR1 SGHRS and CDR2 YFSETQ. Trimming took 5 bases from V and 10 from J; bases not matched to a gene: 12. The CDR3 coding sequence is TGCGCCAGCAGTTTTTTGACAGGGATCGGGGAGCAGTTCTTC. It yields the protein CASSFLTGIGEQFF.

J is TRBJ2-7 and V is TRBV20-1; TRBD1 matches at 10 bases. The germline CDR1 and CDR2 sequences are DFQATT and SNEGSKA (reference sequence). With 5 bases clipped from V and 4 bases from J, the junction kept 5 bases outside the gene matches. The CDR3 is 13 amino acids. The DNA for the CDR3 is TGCAGTGCTCGGGACAGGGGTTATTACGAGCAGTACTTC. Its protein product is CSARDRGYYEQYF.

This clonotype was observed a few times. The CDR3 DNA reads TGTGCCAGCAGCCGGTCCCAGGGGGCCTATGGCTACACCTTC. As protein: CASSRSQGAYGYTF. The chain uses TRBV12-3 or TRBV12-4 and TRBJ1-2, with 8 bases that match TRBD1. V dropped 6 bases and J dropped 4; count of bases not matched to a gene: 7. The CDR3 is 14 amino acids.

The chain has TRBV6-1 and TRBJ2-1, with 8 bases fitting TRBD2. The CDR3 spans 16 residues. Germline V gene sequence: CDR1 MNHNS, CDR2 SASEGT. The V gene end was trimmed by 7 bases and the J gene end by 4 bases; junction bases not matched to a gene: 12. CDR3 region: CASKGFRQREYNEQFF. CDR3 sequence (DNA): TGTGCCAGCAAGGGTTTCAGGCAGCGGGAGTACAATGAGCAGTTCTTC.

The rearrangement uses TRBV5-1 and TRBJ2-2; 9 bases agree with TRBD1. The CDR3 is made up of 16 amino acids. Trimming removed 4 bases from V and 6 bases from J; junction bases left unmatched: 10. Germline CDR1 SGHRS, CDR2 YFSETQ. The CDR3 coding sequence is TGCGCCAGCAGCCTGCTCGGGACAGGGATGGCCGGGGAGCTGTTTTTT. Protein sequence: CASSLLGTGMAGELFF.

This clonotype was seen a few times. The gene calls are TRBV18 and TRBJ2-5, with D perhaps being TRBD1 or TRBD2 (5 bases each). Germline V CDR1 and CDR2: KGHSH, LQKENI. The CDR3 covers 13 residues. The V end was cut by 2 bases, the J end by 5 bases, with 9 bases between. This CDR3 is CASSPNRRETQYF. The CDR3 DNA is TGTGCCAGCTCACCAAACAGGAGGGAGACCCAGTACTTC.

The V call is TRBV9, the J call TRBJ2-5, with D possibly matching TRBD1 (6 bases). Germline V lookup: CDR1 SGDLS, CDR2 YYNGEE. V dropped 2 bases and J dropped 5 bases, with 16 bases sitting between them. The CDR3 has 15 residues. The CDR3 spells CASSVYQGRGETQYF. The CDR3 nucleotides are TGTGCCAGCAGCGTGTACCAGGGGAGAGGGGAGACCCAGTACTTC.

This chain uses TRBV6-2 or TRBV6-3 with TRBJ2-1; no clear D gene. V lost 2 bases to trimming and J lost 2 bases, with 1 base between them. Germline V gene lookup returns CDR1 MNHEY and CDR2 SVGEGT. This CDR3 is 12 amino acids long. CDR3 nucleotide sequence: TGTGCCAGCAGTTACCCCTACAATGAGCAGTTCTTC. Protein: CASSYPYNEQFF.